Each of the 23 T cell receptor beta chains below was sequenced from the same sample in a study of blood T cells in healthy people across ages. Alongside a J-beta primer mix, a sample-barcoded 5' primer served in a second PCR lasting about 7 to 12 cycles. TCRdb re-analysed the 5' RACE reads in MiXCR, keeping a single row per CDR3 protein. The sample has about 1.4 million distinct CDR3 sequences; around 59% are singletons. Sequenced: blood. These receptors all stem from a man between 18 and 29 years old in good health.

This chain joins TRBV20-1 and TRBJ2-7; 7 bases map to TRBD2. The DNA end lines up better with TRBJ2-1; the J call may be wrong. The length of the CDR3 is 16 residues. Germline CDR1 and CDR2: DFQATT and SNEGSKA (reference sequence). CDR3 sequence: CSARDHMTGGRNEQFF. DNA of the CDR3: TGCAGTGCTAGAGATCATATGACGGGGGGTAGGAATGAGCAGTTCTTC.

This clonotype has just a few counts. The chain links TRBV5-1 to TRBJ1-1; 12 bases match TRBD1. J gave up 6 bases and V 2 bases, and 5 bases lay outside the gene matches. The CDR3 consists of 15 residues. In germline, CDR1 is SGHRS, CDR2 YFSETQ. The CDR3, as DNA: TGCGCCAGCAGCTTCCCGGGACAGGGGGCGTCTGAAGCTTTCTTT. Translated: CASSFPGQGASEAFF.

This clonotype was counted between two and nine times. The chain combines TRBV15 with TRBJ2-3, with 9 bases identical to TRBD2. Germline V gene sequence: CDR1 LNHNV, CDR2 YYDKDF (reference sequence). Germline trimming cut 1 base from V and 2 bases from J; bases unmatched to any gene: 4. The CDR3 contains 16 residues. DNA for the CDR3: TGTGCCACCAGCAGAGGCATAGCGGGGGACACAGATACGCAGTATTTT. Residues: CATSRGIAGDTDTQYF.

This chain links TRBV10-2 with TRBJ2-4; D might be TRBD1 or TRBD2, each matching 5 bases. This CDR3 region has 10 residues. From germline, CDR1 is WSHSY and CDR2 SAAADI. V lost 8 bases, J lost 13 bases, and 12 bases lay in between. The CDR3 nucleotides are TGCGCCAGCGGGGACGGGCCGCAGTACTTC. Encoded protein: CASGDGPQYF.

The J gene is TRBJ1-2, the V gene TRBV29-1; 7 positions agree with TRBD1. CDR3 length equals 14 residues. Germline V CDR1 and CDR2: SQVTM, ANQGSEA. The V segment lost 4 bases and the J segment 4 bases; nucleotides outside the gene matches: 9. This CDR3 reads CSVVGQVPSYGYTF. In DNA, the CDR3 is TGCAGCGTTGTAGGACAGGTCCCCTCCTATGGCTACACCTTC.

The gene calls are TRBV25-1 and TRBJ1-1, with a tentative D call TRBD1 (5 bases). Germline CDR1 MGHDK, CDR2 SYGVNS. CDR3 length equals 14 residues. V was cut by 5 bases and J by 1 base, with 11 bases left in between. CDR3: CASSNRTPNTEAFF. The CDR3 nucleotides read TGTGCCAGCAGTAACAGGACCCCGAACACTGAAGCTTTCTTT.

The gene calls are TRBV6-5 and TRBJ1-2, with a tentative D call TRBD1 (5 bases). Trimming pared 5 bases from V and 2 bases from J, leaving 12 bases between. There are 14 residues in the CDR3. Germline V lookup: CDR1 MNHEY, CDR2 SVGAGI. CDR3 protein: CASSVLGDNYGYTF. In DNA form, the CDR3 reads TGTGCCAGCAGTGTTTTGGGGGACAACTATGGCTACACCTTC.

The CDR3 region is CSARWTDGYTF. In DNA, the CDR3 is TGCAGTGCTAGATGGACAGACGGCTACACCTTC. V usage is TRBV20-1 and J usage is TRBJ1-2; TRBD1 might be the D (6 bases). The CDR3 totals 11 residues. Trimming pared 2 bases from V and 8 bases from J, leaving 9 bases between. The germline V gene has CDR1 DFQATT and CDR2 SNEGSKA (reference sequence).

The chain is built from TRBV7-2 and TRBJ1-1, with unresolved D. The V end was cut by 2 bases, the J end by 10 bases, with 14 bases between. Germline CDR1 SGHTA, CDR2 FQGNSA. This CDR3 region has 13 residues. CDR3 protein: CASSLNSPWRAFF. The CDR3 DNA follows: TGTGCCAGCAGCTTAAACTCGCCTTGGAGAGCTTTCTTT.

The genes are TRBV14 and TRBJ2-3; 9 bases map to TRBD2. Trimming at V came to 1 base and at J to 3 bases, leaving 5 bases not matched to a gene. CDR1 SGHDN and CDR2 FVKESK come from the germline V gene. The CDR3 is made up of 16 amino acids. This chain's CDR3 is CASSQVASGDTDTQYF. CDR3 nucleotides: TGTGCCAGCAGCCAAGTGGCTAGCGGGGATACAGATACGCAGTATTTT.

The rearrangement joins TRBV4-1 to TRBJ2-4; tentatively, D is TRBD1 or TRBD2 (6 bases each). The better agreement between TRBJ2-7 and the DNA end casts doubt on the J call. Germline CDR1 reads MGHRA; CDR2 reads YSYEKL. The CDR3 contains 17 residues. CDR3 sequence reads: CASSQAYGGYQVYEQYF. The CDR3 nucleotides are TGCGCCAGCAGCCAAGCCTACGGGGGCTACCAAGTCTACGAGCAGTACTTC.

Comments on this clonotype: Germline is not matched at one junction end, which may reflect a read error. This chain joins TRBV20-1 and TRBJ1-6; 7 positions agree with TRBD1. The CDR3 totals 15 residues. The germline V gene has CDR1 DFQATT and CDR2 SNEGSKA (reference sequence). CDR3 sequence: CSARSKTGTLSRLHF. CDR3 nucleotide sequence: TGCAGTGCTAGATCTAAGACAGGGACCCTGTCACGCCTCCACTTT.

The V and J genes are TRBV6-4 and TRBJ2-1, with unresolved D. This CDR3 is 14 amino acids long. Germline-derived CDR1 and CDR2 are MRHNA and SNTAGT. V was cut by 0 bases and J by 6 bases, with 9 bases left in between. CDR3 residues: CASSDSYTGNEQFF. CDR3 DNA sequence: TGTGCCAGCAGTGACTCCTATACGGGCAATGAGCAGTTCTTC.

This clonotype was detected ten times or more. Sequence at one end of the junction differs from germline and may be a read error. The chain links TRBV7-2 to TRBJ2-1, with 8 bases aligning to TRBD2. This CDR3 has 14 amino acids. Germline assignment: CDR1 SGHTA and CDR2 FQGNSA. CDR3 in amino acids: CASSPGLGYNEQFF. CDR3 nucleotide sequence: TGCGCCAGCAGCCCGGGACTAGGCTACAATGAGCAGTTCTTC.

This clonotype turned up a few times. The chain is built from TRBV14 and TRBJ2-5; TRBD1 or TRBD2 may be the D gene (5 bases each). Germline CDR1 SGHDN, CDR2 FVKESK. The CDR3 spans 13 residues. The V gene lost 0 bases and the J gene lost 11 bases, with 13 bases spanning the gap. The CDR3 nucleotides are TGTGCCAGCAGCCAAGAGATAACCGGGGCGCAGTACTTC. Translated, it gives CASSQEITGAQYF.

Regarding this clonotype: This sequence may be a read error, since a much larger clone differs from it by one base. The chain links TRBV3-1 to TRBJ2-1, with D possibly matching TRBD2 (7 bases). With the DNA end fitting TRBJ2-7 better, the J assignment may be wrong. This CDR3 is 15 amino acids long. Germline CDR1 LGHDT, CDR2 YNNKEL (reference sequence). DNA of the CDR3: TGTGCCAGCAGCCAAGTTCGCGGGGGCAACAATGAGCAGTACTTC. Translated, it gives CASSQVRGGNNEQYF.

V is TRBV12-3 or TRBV12-4 and J is TRBJ1-1, with 12 bases that match TRBD1. V shed 3 bases and J 4 bases; nucleotides not matched to a gene: 9. There are 17 residues in the CDR3. CDR3 sequence (DNA): TGTGCCAGCAGTTTTTTGGGACAGGGGGCGAGGGGCACTGAAGCTTTCTTT. Translating gives CASSFLGQGARGTEAFF.

The chain recombines TRBV18 with TRBJ2-7; the D is unclear. Trimming cost V 1 base and J 1 base, with 8 bases left between them. Germline V CDR1 and CDR2: KGHSH, LQKENI. The CDR3 spans 14 residues. DNA of the CDR3: TGTGCCAGCTCACCACTATCCAGATCCTACGAGCAGTACTTC. It translates to CASSPLSRSYEQYF.

Regarding this clonotype: The germline gene is not matched at one end of the junction; a read error may be the cause. The genes are TRBV7-6 and TRBJ2-2, with D perhaps TRBD2 (5 bases). Germline assignment: CDR1 SGHVS and CDR2 FNYEAQ. The CDR3 loop spans 14 amino acids. The CDR3 sequence: CASSSRPLTGELFF. CDR3 bases: TGTGCCAGCAGCTCCCGGCCCCTCACCGGGGAGTTGTTTTTT.

The rearrangement links TRBV7-2 to TRBJ2-7, with 8 bases identical to TRBD1. The J segment lost 7 bases and the V segment lost 5 bases, leaving 13 bases of the junction unmatched. Per the germline V gene, CDR1 is SGHTA and CDR2 is FQGNSA. CDR3 size: 15 residues. This CDR3 reads CASSPQGQEHNEQYF. DNA of the CDR3: TGTGCCAGCAGCCCCCAGGGACAGGAGCACAATGAGCAGTACTTC.

V usage is TRBV2 and J usage is TRBJ1-1; 9 nucleotides match TRBD1. CDR1 and CDR2 (germline): SNHLY, FYNNEI. V was clipped by 10 bases and J by 4 bases; unmatched bases: 10. The CDR3 runs to 14 residues. The CDR3 DNA sequence: TGTGCCACCGACGGACAGGGGTCGCGCACTGAAGCTTTCTTT. Its protein product is CATDGQGSRTEAFF.

The V gene is TRBV28, the J gene TRBJ1-6; D ambiguous. Germline-derived CDR1 and CDR2 are MDHEN and SYDVKM. V shed 6 bases and J shed 9 bases, with 18 bases lying between them. The CDR3 loop spans 15 amino acids. The CDR3 region is CASSSPGVSSSPLHF. The CDR3 bases are TGTGCCAGCAGCTCGCCCGGGGTTTCTAGTTCACCCCTCCACTTT.

This chain links TRBV7-8 with TRBJ2-5; possible D gene TRBD1, 5 bases. Germline CDR1 reads SGHVS; CDR2 reads FQNEAQ. The CDR3 has 15 amino acids. The chain's CDR3 is CATRVGRANQETQYF. The CDR3 nucleotides are TGTGCTACCCGGGTGGGCAGGGCTAACCAAGAGACCCAGTACTTC.